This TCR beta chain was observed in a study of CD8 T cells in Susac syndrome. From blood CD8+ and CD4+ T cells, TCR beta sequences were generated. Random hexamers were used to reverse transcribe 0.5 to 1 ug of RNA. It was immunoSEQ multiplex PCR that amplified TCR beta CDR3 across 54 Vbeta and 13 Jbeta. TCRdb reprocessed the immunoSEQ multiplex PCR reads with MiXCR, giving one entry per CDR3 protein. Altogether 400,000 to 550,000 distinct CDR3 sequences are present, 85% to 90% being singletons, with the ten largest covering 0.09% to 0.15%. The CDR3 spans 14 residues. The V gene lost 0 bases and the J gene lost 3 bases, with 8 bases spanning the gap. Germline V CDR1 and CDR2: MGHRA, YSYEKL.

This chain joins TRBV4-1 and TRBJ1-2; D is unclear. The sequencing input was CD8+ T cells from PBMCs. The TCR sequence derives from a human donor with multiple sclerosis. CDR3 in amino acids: CASSQEPGDYGYTF. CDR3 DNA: TGCGCCAGCAGCCAAGAGCCGGGTGACTATGGCTACACCTTC.